This is a list of T cell receptor beta chains from one sample in a study of technical replicates of blood from a few donors. Produced via immunoSEQ multiplex PCR; TCRdb's table is partial and in-frame only. Among around 75,000 clones listed, around nine tenths were seen once. Sequencing was carried out using T cells isolated from PBMCs. These TCRs come from a human donor in good health. CDR3s include the opening cysteine and the closing phenylalanine or tryptophan. D genes are given only for firm matches.

J: TRBJ2-7; V: TRBV29-1; D: NA; CDR3: CSVESALSSSYEQYF
J: TRBJ1-2; V: TRBV27; D: NA; CDR3: CASSLIFHSTNYGYTF
J: TRBJ2-3; V: TRBV6-5; D: TRBD2; CDR3: CASRKRGLPDTQYF
J: TRBJ2-1; V: TRBV28; D: TRBD2; CDR3: CASSSHTSGIYNEQFF
J: TRBJ1-5; V: TRBV15; D: NA; CDR3: CATSRDHSAGGNQPQHF
J: TRBJ1-1; V: TRBV28; D: NA; CDR3: CASSLLQQNTEAFF
J: TRBJ2-1; V: TRBV4-1; D: TRBD2; CDR3: CASSPGPGLAYNEQFF
J: TRBJ2-3; V: TRBV6-4; D: NA; CDR3: CASSAGVADTDTQYF
J: TRBJ2-3; V: TRBV27; D: NA; CDR3: CASTVVWGLADTQYF
J: TRBJ1-4; V: TRBV28; D: TRBD1; CDR3: CASSSQGAGEKLFF
J: TRBJ2-2; V: TRBV30; D: NA; CDR3: CAWSRGMGTGELFF
J: TRBJ2-5; V: TRBV6-5; D: TRBD2; CDR3: CASLPSSGAETQYF
J: TRBJ2-2; V: TRBV4-1; D: TRBD2; CDR3: CASNLVLAGVSSNTGELFF
J: TRBJ2-4; V: TRBV6-5; D: NA; CDR3: CASRPTVENIQYF
J: TRBJ2-3; V: TRBV7-2; D: NA; CDR3: CASSPSSATDTQYF
J: TRBJ2-5; V: TRBV12-5; D: TRBD2; CDR3: CASGPRLAGDPRGTQYF
J: TRBJ1-4; V: TRBV5-5; D: NA; CDR3: CASSFSSTNEKLFF
J: TRBJ1-5; V: TRBV28; D: NA; CDR3: CASSFLGAHQPQHF
J: TRBJ2-1; V: TRBV27; D: NA; CDR3: CASSLSPDGVGNEQFF
J: TRBJ1-1; V: TRBV7-9; D: NA; CDR3: CASSRTREGEAFF
J: TRBJ2-3; V: TRBV2; D: NA; CDR3: CASSRQIISTDTQYF
J: TRBJ1-1; V: TRBV5-1; D: TRBD1; CDR3: CASSSGQLNTEAFF
J: TRBJ1-1; V: TRBV6-6; D: NA; CDR3: CASTQGLGTEAFF
J: TRBJ2-1; V: TRBV9; D: TRBD2; CDR3: CASSTSGSYLYNEQFF
J: TRBJ1-1; V: TRBV6-5; D: NA; CDR3: CASTSGLTEAFF
J: TRBJ2-1; V: TRBV9; D: NA; CDR3: CASSPPSSYNEQFF
J: TRBJ2-3; V: TRBV28; D: TRBD2; CDR3: CASLGLAGFTDTQYF
J: TRBJ1-1; V: TRBV14; D: NA; CDR3: CASSLTGRTEAFF
J: TRBJ2-4; V: TRBV25-1; D: TRBD1; CDR3: CASSDWDREGIQYF
J: TRBJ1-3; V: TRBV11-2; D: TRBD1; CDR3: CASSLISLITGEGNTIYF
J: TRBJ2-2; V: TRBV9; D: NA; CDR3: CASTRNTGELFF
J: TRBJ2-7; V: TRBV18; D: NA; CDR3: CASRIGGSSYEQYF
J: TRBJ2-5; V: TRBV25-1; D: NA; CDR3: CASTPGLKETQYF
J: TRBJ2-6; V: TRBV2; D: NA; CDR3: CASSPTRGSGANVLTF
J: TRBJ2-2; V: TRBV9; D: TRBD2; CDR3: CASSAGTSGRKAGELFF
J: TRBJ2-1; V: TRBV28; D: TRBD2; CDR3: CASSLLGLAGDTHSYNEQFF
J: TRBJ2-3; V: TRBV7-7; D: NA; CDR3: CASSSKLHTDTQYF
J: TRBJ1-2; V: TRBV11-2; D: NA; CDR3: CASREGISGGYTF
J: TRBJ1-4; V: TRBV2; D: NA; CDR3: CASRETEKLFF
J: TRBJ1-1; V: TRBV21-1; D: NA; CDR3: CASSKAGEGTEAFF
J: TRBJ2-2; V: TRBV11-2; D: TRBD2; CDR3: CASSLLAGQRTGELFF
J: TRBJ1-6; V: TRBV21-1; D: NA; CDR3: CASLFGHKFSYNSPLHF
J: TRBJ2-3; V: TRBV4-1; D: TRBD1; CDR3: CASSRSPGQGTDTQYF
J: TRBJ2-1; V: TRBV11-2; D: TRBD2; CDR3: CASSPGGGLAGEGNEQFF
J: TRBJ2-2; V: TRBV7-8; D: TRBD2; CDR3: CASGREQNTGELFF
J: TRBJ1-2; V: TRBV28; D: NA; CDR3: CASSLLARKSGYTF
J: TRBJ2-7; V: TRBV6-1; D: NA; CDR3: CASSVGAQGDPYEQYF
J: TRBJ2-1; V: TRBV19; D: NA; CDR3: CASTPGGDYNEQFF
J: TRBJ2-2; V: TRBV10-3; D: NA; CDR3: CAISDASRNTGELFF
J: TRBJ1-2; V: TRBV5-1; D: NA; CDR3: CASSLVVGGYTF
J: TRBJ1-1; V: TRBV19; D: NA; CDR3: CASCQALNTEAFF